This T cell receptor (beta chain) is drawn from a study of cytomegalovirus exposure and HLA in healthy donors (dated by TCRdb to 2016 to 2017). Background for the entire study: An earlier analysis of approximately 640 of the donors reported more than 250 Gb of sequence data and roughly 100 million unique TCR beta sequences from about 179 million T cells. All discovery cohort repertoires had been generated using a single sequencing platform. The study used immunosequencing to profile the T cell repertoires of approximately 640 subjects and linked those repertoires to cytomegalovirus serostatus. Roughly five DR-DQ haplotypes were handled as single units for association and clustering because linkage in the cohort was strong. An early release covering approximately 600 HLA-typed donors comprised about 300 gigabases of sequencing data and some 79 million unique TCR sequences. Alongside the repertoire data, information on donor age, sex, ethnicity and CMV serostatus was compiled. The number of donors typed differed by locus, with about 629-630 for A, B, C, DRB1 and DQB1, more than 500 for DQA1, under 610 for DPA1, and approximately 470 for DPB1. Class I and class II HLA loci were covered by the typing at four-digit resolution. In the later analysis, no new phenotypic data were used to find candidate immune exposures; instead, reliance was placed on TCR beta sequences and their occurrence across donors. In addition to the first cohort of hundreds of subjects, a separate validation cohort of 100 to 150 different subjects was used. The study aimed to test whether signatures of past pathogen exposure could be identified by cataloging public T cell receptors. To decide whether each TCR beta V gene segment behaved as functional or pseudogenic, an earlier analysis of some 600 of the donors relied on high-throughput TCR beta sequencing. Of the roughly 400 genotyped donors, over 80% were placed in the genetic ancestry cluster associated with self-reported Caucasian donors. Across some 400 genotyped donors of the cohort, an average of roughly 250,000 unique TCR beta nucleotide sequences per donor were sequenced, and roughly 20% of those sequences were non-productive. In a later analysis, previously published TCR beta repertoires from 550 to 750 donors were re-analyzed and high-resolution HLA genotyping was added so that TCR occurrence patterns could be studied. High-throughput TCR immunosequencing, statistical association of individual TCRs with disease status, and machine learning were combined to predict cytomegalovirus infection status. Genome-wide SNP genotypes for about 60% of the roughly 700 donors were used in a later genetic analysis, which treated that subset as a discovery cohort.

General conclusions and limits of the study: In a later analysis, HLA-associated TCR beta chains were found to be more clonally expanded and to have lower generation probabilities than equally common non-associated chains. Because the 87-base-pair reads could not distinguish some IMGT-functional V segments, including TRBV6-2 and TRBV6-3, those segments were excluded. When HLA alleles, especially DR and DQ, strongly co-occurred, TCR associations were difficult to assign to individual alleles. In the study, some 180 TCR beta chains were listed as associated with cytomegalovirus. According to a later analysis, TCR association rates differed among HLA loci, with DRB1 alleles showing the most associated TCRs and HLA-C alleles showing the fewest. According to a later genetic analysis, donors in an Asian-associated ancestry cluster had fewer N-insertions in productive TCRs than the approximately 670-donor mean. An earlier analysis of approximately 530 of the donors showed that most TCR beta V segments appeared in productive rearrangements either about 87% or about 30% of the time, which broadly matched IMGT annotations. In vitro tests confirmed that a few of the cytomegalovirus-associated TCR beta chains recognize cytomegalovirus antigens. Because counts were too low, around 17 rarely observed V segments, including chromosome 9 orphons, were left out of the earlier analysis of approximately 580 of the donors. A group of highly shared sequence variants was considered likely to be a technical artifact of the sequencing pipeline. Sequencing depth was assumed to be roughly uniform across donors in the presence/absence analyses, though that assumption may not hold. At a false discovery rate of 0.05, a later analysis linked 16,000 or so TCR beta sequences to specific HLA alleles. A further reported finding was that TCR beta sequences accurately predicted the HLA-A and HLA-B alleles for most subjects in the first cohort. Most CMV-associated TCR beta chains appeared to be HLA-restricted in a later analysis, and the HLA associations seemed to be driven largely by CMV exposure. CMV serostatus was the only immune exposure information available for the cohort. Only TCR beta chains were sequenced in this cohort, and the absence of alpha or paired-chain data limited detectable features. The authors suggested that the approach could potentially be extended to other disease states and immunological phenotypes. The classifier was reported to diagnose cytomegalovirus status with high specificity and sensitivity in both the original cohort and the validation cohort. A later analysis reported that several top co-occurrence clusters appeared linked to parvovirus B19, influenza, CMV and Epstein-Barr virus. HLA typing was unavailable for some donors at each locus, so association tests used only the typed subset. Across donors, most TCR sequences were observed very rarely, whereas some public TCRs were present in many individuals. V-gene and J-gene trimming of TCR beta chains was associated with a missense DCLRE1C variant in a later genetic analysis, and the association was replicated in an independent cohort. Correlated functional status among segregating V segments might be attributable to linkage disequilibrium, but an unknown experimental factor could not be ruled out.

To prepare the library, the immunoSEQ multiplex PCR assay was applied. A mixture of 60 forward primers for TCR Vbeta segments and 13 reverse primers for TCR Jbeta segments was used in the multiplex PCR. The CDR3 region of rearranged TCR beta genes was amplified from genomic DNA by a multiplex PCR assay. On the Illumina HiSeq System, the amplified TCR beta libraries were sequenced as 87-base-pair reads. The study's own analysis went as follows. A later analysis tallied around 80 million unique TCR beta chains across the 600 to 700 repertoires, and around 12 million of those chains were shared by two or more donors. Raw reads were error-corrected and collapsed into unique sequences by a nearest-neighbor algorithm in which closely related sequences were merged to remove PCR and sequencing errors. V, D and J gene segments were assigned by aligning CDR3 sequences to IMGT reference sequences. For a sequence to be retained, a match of at least six nucleotides was required to both a V gene segment and a J gene segment. Rearrangements were classified as productive when the CDR3 lacked stop codons and remained in frame with V and J, and all other rearrangements were classified as non-productive. Following IMGT convention, CDR3 was defined as the stretch from the second conserved V-encoded cysteine to the conserved J-encoded phenylalanine. The earlier analysis of approximately 590 of the donors excluded any sequence lacking an unambiguous match to a single V gene segment. An earlier analysis of just under 600 of the donors called V segments functional above 56.7% productive rearrangements and segregating when the between-donor standard deviation exceeded 5%. A statistical classification framework was developed to diagnose cytomegalovirus status using the catalog of TCR beta chain sequences. A later analysis assigned V and J genes by comparing TCR nucleotide sequences with IMGT/GENE-DB human TR gene sequences. A later analysis assigned CDR3 sequences and most-parsimonious VDJ recombination scenarios with the TCRdist pipeline. In a later analysis, each TCR beta chain was defined by its CDR3 amino acid sequence together with its V-gene family, and reads lacking a unique V-gene family were excluded. A later analysis removed 592 highly shared, low-generation-probability nucleotide sequences to deal with suspected cross-contamination and a sequencing artifact. For each public chain, a later analysis derived a clonal expansion index from normalized ranks of inferred template counts within each repertoire. In a later analysis, generation probabilities were computed with a VDJ recombination model fitted to out-of-frame rearrangements, and the resulting probabilities were checked against IGoR. In a later analysis, hypergeometric tests were used to score TCR-TCR, TCR-HLA and TCR-CMV co-occurrence, with a repertoire-size bias correction applied to TCR pairs. To estimate false discovery rates, a later analysis permuted the HLA or CMV assignments 20 times. A later analysis grouped co-occurring TCRs with DBSCAN, adding TCRdist sequence similarity when clustering within HLA-allele-positive subsets. Repertoires with fewer than 30,000 or more than 120,000 public chains were left out of co-occurrence clustering, as were a few repertoires with anomalous nucleotide sharing. Imported from immuneACCESS, the table was reduced by TCRdb to in-frame sequences with V and J called. These copies leave out some clones; in studies compared against another copy, an unresolved V gene accounts for under half, and the cause of the remainder is not known. V and J calls plus clone size are reproduced from that table; the DNA served to infer D and trimming. This sample's table lists about 190,000 clones. The ten top clones hold roughly 6.7% of the sample.

Counted from cysteine to phenylalanine, this CDR3 has 19 amino acids. Solely the CDR3 DNA is kept, with 57 bases framed from the first base. From the germline V gene, CDR1 is KGHSH and CDR2 is LQKENI. V loses 1 base of germline sequence and J loses 0 bases, and the interval between the two ends is 19 bases. Remarks on this clone: The target of this receptor is not known.

In total, just over 650 healthy bone marrow donors made up the cohort. At the time of sampling, every cohort member was nominally healthy, though immune exposures that went unrecorded were likely present. The donor was CMV seronegative and belonged to the group of more than 300 seronegative cohort members. A peripheral blood sample was provided by each donor, and peripheral blood mononuclear cells were used for TCR beta sequencing. The Qiagen DNeasy Blood Extraction Kit was used to extract genomic DNA from the blood cell samples. The sequencing input was PBMCs. In this chain, TRBV18 is recombined with TRBJ1-3; a weak D assignment points to TRBD1 (5 bases agree). This clonotype was obtained from a man in his thirties or forties in good health and CMV-seronegative. The nucleotides are TGTGCCAGCTCACCACTTGCGCGACAGCCTCTACTCTCTGGAAACACCATATATTTT. Translated, it reads CASSPLARQPLLSGNTIYF.